This T cell receptor (beta chain) stems from a study of CD8 T cells in ankylosing spondylitis. Study outcomes and limitations: In ankylosing spondylitis patients, matched synovial fluid reportedly showed significant enrichment of disease-linked clones. Within ankylosing spondylitis blood, a TCR beta motif made up of roughly eight highly homologous variants appeared to be characteristic.

This clonotype showed up just a few times. Its antigen is unidentified. Quantitative 5'-RACE with molecular barcodes was used to make the TCR beta libraries. TCRdb called the 5' RACE reads again in MiXCR, with one record for every CDR3 protein. This sample carries about 340,000 distinct CDR3 sequences, roughly 14% of them seen once, and the ten largest clones take 0.95% to 1.4%. The CDR3 has 15 residues. From germline, CDR1 is LNHNV and CDR2 YYDKDF (reference sequence). Deletions cut 4 bases from V and 1 base from J, with 13 bases between. Sequencing was done on a sample of blood, either unsorted or a sorted T cell fraction (not recorded which). This TCR was recovered from a male donor with ankylosing spondylitis or in good health (not recorded which). The chain is built from TRBV15 and TRBJ1-1, with D unclear. The CDR3 here is CATSTRKPPNTEAFF. The DNA of the CDR3 is TGTGCCACCAGCACCCGCAAGCCCCCGAACACTGAAGCTTTCTTT.